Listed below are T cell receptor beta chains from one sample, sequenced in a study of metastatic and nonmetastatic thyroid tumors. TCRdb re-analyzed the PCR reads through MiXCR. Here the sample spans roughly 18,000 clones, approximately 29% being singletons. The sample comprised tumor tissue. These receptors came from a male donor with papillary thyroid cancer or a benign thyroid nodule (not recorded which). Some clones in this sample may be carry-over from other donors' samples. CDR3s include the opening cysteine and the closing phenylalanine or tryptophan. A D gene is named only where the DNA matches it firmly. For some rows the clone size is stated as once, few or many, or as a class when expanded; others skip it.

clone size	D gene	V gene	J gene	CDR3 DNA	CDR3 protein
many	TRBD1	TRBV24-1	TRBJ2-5	TGTGCCACCAGTGATTTGACGACAGGGTCGGAGACCCAGTACTTC	CATSDLTTGSETQYF
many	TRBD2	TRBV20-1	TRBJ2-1	TGCAGTGCTAGAGATCCCGGGACTAGCGGAGATTACAATGAGCAGTTCTTC	CSARDPGTSGDYNEQFF
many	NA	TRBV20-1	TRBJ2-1	TGCAGTGCTAGAGTACGCTTCGGCAATGAGCAGTTCTTC	CSARVRFGNEQFF
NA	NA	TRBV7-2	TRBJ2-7	TGTGCCAGCAGCTTATGCGGTGGGAACGAGCATTACTTC	CASSLCGGNEHYF
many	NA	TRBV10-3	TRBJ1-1	TGTGCCATCAGTGGTCAAGGCGCGGACACTGAAGCTTTCTTT	CAISGQGADTEAFF
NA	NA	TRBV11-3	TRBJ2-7	TGTGCCAGCAGCTCCCAACAGGGCGGAGAGCAGTACTTC	CASSSQQGGEQYF
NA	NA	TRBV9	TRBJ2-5	TGTGCCAGCAGCGAGGCCGGGACCCCAGGGACCCAGTACTTC	CASSEAGTPGTQYF
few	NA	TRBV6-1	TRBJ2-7	TGTGCCAGCAGCCCGTCCGGGATATCCGAGCAGTACTTC	CASSPSGISEQYF
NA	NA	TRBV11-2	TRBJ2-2	TGTGCCAGCAGCTTACGGGGCGCCGGCACCGGGGAGCTGTTTTTT	CASSLRGAGTGELFF
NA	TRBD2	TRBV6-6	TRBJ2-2	TGTGCCAGCAGTTACTCGAATCTAGCGGGAGCCGGGGAGCTGTTTTTT	CASSYSNLAGAGELFF
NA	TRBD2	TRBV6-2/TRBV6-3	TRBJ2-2	TGTGCCAGCAGTTCTCCGGGACTAGCCCTCGGGGAGCTGTTTTTT	CASSSPGLALGELFF
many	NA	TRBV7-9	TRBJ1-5	TGTGCCAGCAGCTTATCGCGGGATCAGCCCCAGCATTTT	CASSLSRDQPQHF
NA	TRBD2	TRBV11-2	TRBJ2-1	TGTGCCAGCAGCTTCGGGACTAGCGAGTGCGATGAGCAGTTCTTC	CASSFGTSECDEQFF
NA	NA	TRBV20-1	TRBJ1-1	TGCAGTGCTAGAGAGGGATTGCGGGGGGATTGGCCTGAATCTTTCTTT	CSAREGLRGDWPESFF
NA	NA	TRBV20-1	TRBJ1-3	TGCAGTGCTCAAAACCCGGAGGGGACTGGAAACACCATATATTTT	CSAQNPEGTGNTIYF
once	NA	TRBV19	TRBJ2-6	TGTGCCAGTAGGAACCTCAGGGGACACTCTGGGGCCAACGTCCTGACTTTC	CASRNLRGHSGANVLTF
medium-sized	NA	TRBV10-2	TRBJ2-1	TGCGCCAGCAGTCAACAGGACACCTACAATGAGCAGTTCTTC	CASSQQDTYNEQFF